This TCR beta chain emerged from a study of beta chain features in type 1 diabetes. The study, taken as a whole, reports: Among patients with Type 1 diabetes, TCRB CDR3s were moderately but significantly shorter in every one of the four CD4+ subsets. For patients, the naive, central memory and Treg TCRB repertoires appeared more alike than for healthy donors.

CDR1 GTSNPN and CDR2 SVGIG come from the germline V gene (reference sequence). With 2 bases removed from V and 5 bases from J, the gap between germline ends came to 5 bases. The CDR3 covers 11 residues. The investigators reverse transcribed all of the isolated RNA, so they sequenced expressed TCRB transcripts. Sequencing used immunoSEQ multiplex PCR; TCRdb keeps in-frame clones, though not all of them. The table lists some 640,000 clones, roughly 13% of them singletons, with roughly 0.04% in the top ten. This clone was counted only a few times. Its cognate antigen is unknown. Stem cell-like memory, regulatory, central memory and naive CD4+ cells were sorted via CD45RO/CCR7/CD25/CD127/CD95/CD27.

This TCR came from a man aged 18 to 30 with type 1 diabetes. Sequencing was performed on naive CD4+ T cells from blood. This chain uses TRBV30 with TRBJ2-3; D gene ambiguous. In DNA form, the CDR3 reads TGTGCCTGGAGTCGACGAGATACGCAGTATTTT. Its protein product is CAWSRRDTQYF. The whole variable domain, filled in from reference TRBV30 and TRBJ2-3, reads SQTIHQWPATLVQPVGSPLSLECTVEGTSNPNLYWYRQAAGRGLQLLFYSVGIGQISSEVPQNLSASRPQDRQFILSSKKLLLSDSGFYLCAWSRRDTQYFGPGTRLTVL.